These 6 T cell receptor beta chains were all obtained from the same sample, sequenced in a study of blood T cells in healthy people across ages. A second PCR of 7 to 11 cycles used a sample-barcoded 5' primer and a J-beta primer mix. TCRdb passed the 5' RACE reads through MiXCR, listing each CDR3 protein once. The sample yields approximately 790,000 distinct CDR3 sequences, 55% to 65% seen once. Specimen: blood. The receptors were gathered from a man aged 30-40 years in good health.

The chain recombines TRBV28 with TRBJ2-7, with D possibly TRBD1 on 6 matching bases. V was pared by 6 bases and J by 3 bases, with 15 bases between. Germline V gives CDR1 MDHEN, CDR2 SYDVKM. The length of the CDR3 is 14 residues. The DNA of the CDR3 is TGTGCCAGCAGGTTGGACAGTGGGGTCTACGAGCAGTACTTC. Its translation is CASRLDSGVYEQYF.

The chain recombines TRBV28 with TRBJ2-5; D might be TRBD1 (5 bases). The DNA end is more similar to TRBJ2-7, so the J call may be wrong. Per germline, CDR1 MDHEN and CDR2 SYDVKM. The CDR3 runs to 14 residues. The CDR3 DNA reads as TGTGCCAGCAGTTTGGCAGGGAATACCTACGAGCAGTACTTC. Translation: CASSLAGNTYEQYF.

The CDR3 DNA sequence: TGTGCCAGCAGGGCGCGTGGGGGCGACGAGCAGTACTTC. Translated: CASRARGGDEQYF. This chain connects TRBV2 to TRBJ2-7; D may be TRBD1 (6 bases). Germline V gene lookup returns CDR1 SNHLY and CDR2 FYNNEI. The CDR3 runs 13 residues. V was trimmed by 6 bases and J by 5 bases, leaving 14 bases between them.

The V and J genes are TRBV5-1 and TRBJ2-3; 9 nucleotides align to TRBD2. The CDR3 covers 17 residues. The germline CDR1 and CDR2 sequences are SGHRS and YFSETQ. V gave up 0 bases and J gave up 2 bases; unmatched junction bases: 7. The CDR3 is CASSLVLGGGATDTQYF. The DNA for the CDR3 is TGCGCCAGCAGCTTGGTCCTTGGCGGGGGGGCCACAGATACGCAGTATTTT. Looking up the rest from reference TRBV5-1 and TRBJ2-3 gives the full variable domain: KAGVTQTPRYLIKTRGQQVTLSCSPISGHRSVSWYQQTPGQGLQFLFEYFSETQRNKGNFPGRFSGRQFSNSRSEMNVSTLELGDSALYLCASSLVLGGGATDTQYFGPGTRLTVL.

This sequence joins TRBV11-2 and TRBJ2-5, with TRBD2 matching 10 bases. The J call may be in error: the DNA end matches TRBJ2-7 better. The CDR3 covers 15 residues. CDR1 and CDR2 from the germline V gene are SGHAT and FQNNGV. The CDR3 spells CASSHIAGGIDEQYF. The CDR3 nucleotides are TGTGCCAGCAGCCACATAGCGGGGGGAATCGACGAGCAGTACTTC.

This clonotype was recorded at least ten times. This chain joins TRBV5-1 and TRBJ2-2; D is undetermined. V lost 5 bases, J lost 1 base, and 12 bases lay in between. From germline, CDR1 is SGHRS and CDR2 YFSETQ. The CDR3 contains 15 residues. The CDR3 spells CASSEHNMNTGELFF. CDR3 bases: TGCGCCAGCAGTGAACACAACATGAACACCGGGGAGCTGTTTTTT.